This entry is about one T cell receptor beta chain. Unique molecular identifiers were incorporated into the prepared TCRbeta library. TCRdb re-derived calls from the PCR reads in MiXCR, one entry per CDR3 protein. Seen here are some 640,000 distinct CDR3 sequences, over 15% observed once, and the top ten hold under 1.2%. This record belongs to a study of T-cell reconstitution after alpha-beta-depleted transplantation in children. The origin of this receptor is a human donor who donated a stem cell graft to a child with acute myeloid leukemia. The material sequenced was PBMCs from the stem cell graft donor, taken from the stem cell graft.

The CDR3 coding sequence is TGTGCCAGCAGCTACCTAGCGGGGTCCTCCTACGAGCAGTACTTC. It specifies CASSYLAGSSYEQYF. V gene TRBV7-9 combines with J gene TRBJ2-7; 9 bases are a match to TRBD2. Germline assignment: CDR1 SEHNR and CDR2 FQNEAQ (reference sequence). The trim removed 4 bases at V and 0 bases at J, leaving 4 bases unmatched. CDR3 length: 15 residues.